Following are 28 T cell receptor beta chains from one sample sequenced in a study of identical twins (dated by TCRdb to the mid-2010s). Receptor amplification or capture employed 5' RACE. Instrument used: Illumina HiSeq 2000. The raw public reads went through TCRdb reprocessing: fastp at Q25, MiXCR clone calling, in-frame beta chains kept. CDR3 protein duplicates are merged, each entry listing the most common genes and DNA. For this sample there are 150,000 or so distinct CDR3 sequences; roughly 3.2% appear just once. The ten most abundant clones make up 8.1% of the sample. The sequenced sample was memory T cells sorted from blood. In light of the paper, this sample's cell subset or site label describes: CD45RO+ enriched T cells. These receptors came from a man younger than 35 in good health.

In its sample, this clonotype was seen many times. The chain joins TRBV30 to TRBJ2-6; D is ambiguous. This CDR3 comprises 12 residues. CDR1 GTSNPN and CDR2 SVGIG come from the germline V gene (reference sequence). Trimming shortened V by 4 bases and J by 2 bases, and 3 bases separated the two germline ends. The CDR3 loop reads CAWMAGANVLTF. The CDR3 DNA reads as TGTGCCTGGATGGCTGGGGCCAACGTCCTGACTTTC.

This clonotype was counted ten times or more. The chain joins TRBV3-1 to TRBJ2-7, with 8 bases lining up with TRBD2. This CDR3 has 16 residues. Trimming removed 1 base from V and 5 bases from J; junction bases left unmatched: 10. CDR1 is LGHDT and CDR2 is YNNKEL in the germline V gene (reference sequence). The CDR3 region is CASSQGVLAGNHEQYF. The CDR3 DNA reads TGTGCCAGCAGCCAAGGAGTGCTAGCGGGTAACCACGAGCAGTACTTC.

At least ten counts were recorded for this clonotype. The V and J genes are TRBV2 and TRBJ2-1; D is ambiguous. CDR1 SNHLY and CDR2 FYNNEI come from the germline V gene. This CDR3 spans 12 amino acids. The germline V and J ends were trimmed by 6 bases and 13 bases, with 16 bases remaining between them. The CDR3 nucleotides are TGTGCCAGCAGATCGTCCTCCGGTTATCAGTTCTTC. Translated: CASRSSSGYQFF. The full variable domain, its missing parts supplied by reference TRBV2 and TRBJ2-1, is EPEVTQTPSHQVTQMGQEVILRCVPISNHLYFYWYRQILGQKVEFLVSFYNNEISEKSEIFDDQFSVERPDGSNFTLKIRSTKLEDSAMYFCASRSSSGYQFFGPGTRLTVL.

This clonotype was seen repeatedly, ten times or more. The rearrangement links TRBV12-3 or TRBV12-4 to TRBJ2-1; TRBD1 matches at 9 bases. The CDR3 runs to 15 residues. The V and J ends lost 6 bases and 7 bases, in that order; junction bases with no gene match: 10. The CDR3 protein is CASRSGTGHLNEQFF. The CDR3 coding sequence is TGTGCCAGCAGATCCGGGACAGGGCATTTGAATGAGCAGTTCTTC.

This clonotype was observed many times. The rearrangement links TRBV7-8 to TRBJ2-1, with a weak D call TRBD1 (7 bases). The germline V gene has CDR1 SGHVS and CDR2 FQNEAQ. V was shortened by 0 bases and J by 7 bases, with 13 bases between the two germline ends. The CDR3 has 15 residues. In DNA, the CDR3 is TGTGCCAGCAGCTTAGCACCAGGGGGAGGTAATGAGCAGTTCTTC. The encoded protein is CASSLAPGGGNEQFF.

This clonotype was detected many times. The CDR3 DNA reads as TGTGCCAGCGTCTGGGAACCTTACAATGAGCAGTTCTTC. Translating it yields CASVWEPYNEQFF. The chain is built from TRBV2 and TRBJ2-1, with D unresolved. Trimming took off 8 bases at V and 4 bases at J, with 12 bases between the two ends. Germline V gives CDR1 SNHLY, CDR2 FYNNEI. The CDR3 sequence is 13 residues long.

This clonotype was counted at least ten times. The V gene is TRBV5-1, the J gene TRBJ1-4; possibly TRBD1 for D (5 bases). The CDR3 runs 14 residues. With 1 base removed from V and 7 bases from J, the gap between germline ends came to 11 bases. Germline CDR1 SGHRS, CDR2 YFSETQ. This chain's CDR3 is CASSLTRDGEKLFF. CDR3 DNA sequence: TGCGCCAGCAGCTTGACCAGGGATGGTGAAAAACTGTTTTTT.

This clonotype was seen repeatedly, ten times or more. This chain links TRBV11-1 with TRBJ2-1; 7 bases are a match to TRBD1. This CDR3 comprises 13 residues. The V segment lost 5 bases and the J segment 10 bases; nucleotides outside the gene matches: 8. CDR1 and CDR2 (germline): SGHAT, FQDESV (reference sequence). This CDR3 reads CASSPNEQGEQFF. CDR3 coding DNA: TGTGCCAGCAGCCCGAACGAACAGGGGGAGCAGTTCTTC.

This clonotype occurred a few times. Here the CDR3 DNA reads TGTGCCAGCAGAAGGACAGGGGGCTATGGCTACACCTTC. It translates to CASRRTGGYGYTF. The chain is built from TRBV28 and TRBJ1-2, with 10 bases aligning to TRBD1. This CDR3 comprises 13 residues. Germline V CDR1 and CDR2: MDHEN, SYDVKM. The J segment lost 4 bases and the V segment lost 6 bases, leaving 2 bases of the junction unmatched.

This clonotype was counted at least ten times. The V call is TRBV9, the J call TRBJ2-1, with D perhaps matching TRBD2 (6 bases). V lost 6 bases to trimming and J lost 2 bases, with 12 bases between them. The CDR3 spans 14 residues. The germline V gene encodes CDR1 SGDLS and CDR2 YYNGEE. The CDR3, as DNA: TGTGCCAGCAATCGGGACTCCGCCTACAATGAGCAGTTCTTC. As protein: CASNRDSAYNEQFF. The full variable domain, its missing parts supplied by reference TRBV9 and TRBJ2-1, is DSGVTQTPKHLITATGQRVTLRCSPRSGDLSVYWYQQSLDQGLQFLIQYYNGEERAKGNILERFSAQQFPDLHSELNLSSLELGDSALYFCASNRDSAYNEQFFGPGTRLTVL.

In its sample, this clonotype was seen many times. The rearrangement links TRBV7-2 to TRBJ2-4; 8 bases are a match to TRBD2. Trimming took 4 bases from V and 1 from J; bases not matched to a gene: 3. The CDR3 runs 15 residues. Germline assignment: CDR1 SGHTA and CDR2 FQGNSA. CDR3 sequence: CASSSGGGAKNIQYF. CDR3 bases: TGTGCCAGCAGCTCCGGGGGGGGGGCCAAAAACATTCAGTACTTC.

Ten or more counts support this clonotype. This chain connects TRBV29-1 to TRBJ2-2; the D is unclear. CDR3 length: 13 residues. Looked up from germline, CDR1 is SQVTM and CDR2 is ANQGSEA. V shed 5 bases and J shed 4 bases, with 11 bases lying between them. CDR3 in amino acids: CSVMFGATGELFF. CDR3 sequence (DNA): TGCAGCGTTATGTTTGGCGCCACCGGGGAGCTGTTTTTT.

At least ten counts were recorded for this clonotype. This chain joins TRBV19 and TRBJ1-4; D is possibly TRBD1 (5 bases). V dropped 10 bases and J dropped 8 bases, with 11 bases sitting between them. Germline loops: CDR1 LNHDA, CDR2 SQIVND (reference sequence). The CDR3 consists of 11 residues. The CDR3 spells CATRGEEKLFF. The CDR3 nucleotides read TGTGCCACCCGGGGCGAAGAAAAACTGTTTTTT.

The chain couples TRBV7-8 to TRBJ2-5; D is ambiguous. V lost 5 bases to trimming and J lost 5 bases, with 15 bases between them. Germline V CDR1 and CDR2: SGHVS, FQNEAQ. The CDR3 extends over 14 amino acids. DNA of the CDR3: TGTGCCAGCAGCCTCCGGAGACTCGGCGAGACCCAGTACTTC. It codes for CASSLRRLGETQYF.

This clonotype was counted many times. CDR3 coding DNA: TGTGCCAGCAGCCCCCAACTCGAAGGACTAGGGTACAATGAGCAGTTCTTC. This encodes CASSPQLEGLGYNEQFF. The chain combines TRBV3-1 with TRBJ2-1; 7 bases are shared with TRBD2. Germline V gene data show CDR1 as LGHDT and CDR2 as YNNKEL (reference sequence). The CDR3 totals 17 residues. V shed 4 bases, J shed 4 bases, and the junction held 13 bases outside the gene matches.

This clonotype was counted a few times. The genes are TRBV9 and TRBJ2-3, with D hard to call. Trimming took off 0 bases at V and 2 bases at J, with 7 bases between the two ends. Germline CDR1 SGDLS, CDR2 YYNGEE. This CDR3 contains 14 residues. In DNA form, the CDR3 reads TGTGCCAGCAGCGTAGGTGGATACACAGATACGCAGTATTTT. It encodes CASSVGGYTDTQYF.

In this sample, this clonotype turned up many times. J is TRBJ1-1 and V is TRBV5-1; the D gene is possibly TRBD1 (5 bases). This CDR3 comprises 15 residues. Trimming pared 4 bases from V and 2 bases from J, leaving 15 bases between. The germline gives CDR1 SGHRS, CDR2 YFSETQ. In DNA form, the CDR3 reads TGCGCCAGCAGCACGGGACCGTCGGCTAACACTGAAGCTTTCTTT. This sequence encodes CASSTGPSANTEAFF.

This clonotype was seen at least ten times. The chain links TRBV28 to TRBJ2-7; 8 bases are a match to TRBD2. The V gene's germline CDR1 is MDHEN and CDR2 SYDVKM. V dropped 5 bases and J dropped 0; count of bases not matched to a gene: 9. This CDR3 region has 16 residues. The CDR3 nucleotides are TGTGCCAGCAGTCCCTATACTAGCGGAGCCTCCTACGAGCAGTACTTC. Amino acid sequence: CASSPYTSGASYEQYF.

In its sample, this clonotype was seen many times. CDR3 bases: TGCAGTGCTAGAGGGTGGACTAGCGGTGGTGGAGTTTACAATGAGCAGTTCTTC. As protein: CSARGWTSGGGVYNEQFF. The J gene is TRBJ2-1, the V gene TRBV20-1, with TRBD2 identical over 10 bases. The CDR3 has 18 amino acids. Germline V CDR1 and CDR2: DFQATT, SNEGSKA (reference sequence). V was pared by 1 base and J by 4 bases, with 13 bases of the junction left unmatched.

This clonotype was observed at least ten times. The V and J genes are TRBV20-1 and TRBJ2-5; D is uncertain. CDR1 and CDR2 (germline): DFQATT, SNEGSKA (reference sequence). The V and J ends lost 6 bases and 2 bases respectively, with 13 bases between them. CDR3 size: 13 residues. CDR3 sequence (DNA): TGCAGTGCCCAACTGGGGATACAAGAGACCCAGTACTTC. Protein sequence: CSAQLGIQETQYF.

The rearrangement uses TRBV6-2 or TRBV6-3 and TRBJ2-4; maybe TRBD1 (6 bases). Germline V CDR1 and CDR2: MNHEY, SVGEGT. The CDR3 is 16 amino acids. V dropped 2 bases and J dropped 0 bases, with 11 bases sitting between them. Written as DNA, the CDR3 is TGTGCCAGCAGTTACCCGGGACACGAAGCCAAAAACATTCAGTACTTC. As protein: CASSYPGHEAKNIQYF.

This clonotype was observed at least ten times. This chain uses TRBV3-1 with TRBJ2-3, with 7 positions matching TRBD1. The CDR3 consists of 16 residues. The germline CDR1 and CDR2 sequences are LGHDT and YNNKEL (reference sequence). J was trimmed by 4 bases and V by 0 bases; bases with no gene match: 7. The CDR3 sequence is CASSQDMNRGSDTQYF. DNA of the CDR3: TGTGCCAGCAGCCAAGATATGAACAGGGGTTCAGATACGCAGTATTTT.

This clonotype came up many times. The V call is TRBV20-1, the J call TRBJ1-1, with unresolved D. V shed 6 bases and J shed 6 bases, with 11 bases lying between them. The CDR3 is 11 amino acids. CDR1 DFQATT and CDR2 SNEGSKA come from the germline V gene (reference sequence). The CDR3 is CSAPKRAEAFF. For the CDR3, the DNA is TGCAGTGCCCCGAAGCGGGCTGAAGCTTTCTTT.

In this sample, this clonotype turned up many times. CDR3 residues: CASSLQDTDTQYF. Written as DNA, the CDR3 is TGTGCCAGCAGTTTACAGGACACAGATACGCAGTATTTT. The chain is built from TRBV27 and TRBJ2-3; D is ambiguous. The V end was cut by 2 bases, the J end by 2 bases, with 5 bases between. The CDR3 covers 13 residues. Germline CDR1 and CDR2: MNHEY and SMNVEV (reference sequence).

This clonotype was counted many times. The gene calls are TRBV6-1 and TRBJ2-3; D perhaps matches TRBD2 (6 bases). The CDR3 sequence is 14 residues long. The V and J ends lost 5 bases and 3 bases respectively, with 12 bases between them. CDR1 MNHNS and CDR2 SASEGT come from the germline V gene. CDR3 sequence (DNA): TGTGCCAGCAGTCCCGGAGGGTTGACAGATACGCAGTATTTT. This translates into CASSPGGLTDTQYF.

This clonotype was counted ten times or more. The CDR3 DNA follows: TGTGCCAGCAGCTGGAAGGCCCGGGGGGATACGCAGTATTTT. Amino acid sequence: CASSWKARGDTQYF. The gene calls are TRBV5-6 and TRBJ2-3; perhaps TRBD2 as D (6 bases). The CDR3 is 14 residues long. Germline assignment: CDR1 SGHDT and CDR2 YYEEEE. Trimming left V 3 bases short and J 6 bases short, with 14 bases between. Full variable domain (remainder filled in from reference TRBV5-6 and TRBJ2-3): DAGVTQSPTHLIKTRGQQVTLRCSPKSGHDTVSWYQQALGQGPQFIFQYYEEEERQRGNFPDRFSGHQFPNYSSELNVNALLLGDSALYLCASSWKARGDTQYFGPGTRLTVL.

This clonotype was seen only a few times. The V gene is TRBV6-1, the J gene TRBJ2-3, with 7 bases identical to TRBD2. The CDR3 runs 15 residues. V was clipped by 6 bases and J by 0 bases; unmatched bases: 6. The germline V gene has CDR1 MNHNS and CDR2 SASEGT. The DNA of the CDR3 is TGTGCCAGCAGCAAAAGCGGGGCTAGCACAGATACGCAGTATTTT. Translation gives CASSKSGASTDTQYF.

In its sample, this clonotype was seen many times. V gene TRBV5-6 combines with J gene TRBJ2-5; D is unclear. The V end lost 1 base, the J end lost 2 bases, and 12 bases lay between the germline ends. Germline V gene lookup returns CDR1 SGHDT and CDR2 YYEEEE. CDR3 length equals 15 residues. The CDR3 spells CASSLLGRAQETQYF. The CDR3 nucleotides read TGTGCCAGCAGCTTGTTAGGCCGGGCTCAAGAGACCCAGTACTTC.